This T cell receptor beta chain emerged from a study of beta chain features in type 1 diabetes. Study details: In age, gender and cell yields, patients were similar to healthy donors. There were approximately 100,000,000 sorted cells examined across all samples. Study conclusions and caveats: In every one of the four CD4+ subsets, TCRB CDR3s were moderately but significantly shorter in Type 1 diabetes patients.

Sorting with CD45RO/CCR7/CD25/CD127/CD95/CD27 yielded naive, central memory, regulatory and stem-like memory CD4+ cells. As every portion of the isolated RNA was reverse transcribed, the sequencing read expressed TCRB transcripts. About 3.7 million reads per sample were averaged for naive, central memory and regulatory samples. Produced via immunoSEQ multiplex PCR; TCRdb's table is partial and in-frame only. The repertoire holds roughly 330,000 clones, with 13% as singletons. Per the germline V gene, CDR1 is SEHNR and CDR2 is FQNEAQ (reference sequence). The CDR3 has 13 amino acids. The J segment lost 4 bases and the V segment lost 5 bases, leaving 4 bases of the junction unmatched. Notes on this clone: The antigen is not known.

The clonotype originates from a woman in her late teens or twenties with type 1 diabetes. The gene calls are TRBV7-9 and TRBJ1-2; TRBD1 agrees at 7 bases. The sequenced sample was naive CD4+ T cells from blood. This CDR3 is CASSLGTVYGYTF. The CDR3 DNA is TGTGCCAGCAGCCTTGGGACAGTCTATGGCTACACCTTC.